Below are 16 T cell receptor beta chains sequenced from a single sample in a study of cytomegalovirus exposure and HLA in healthy donors. The PCR was carried out with 60 Vbeta primers and 13 Jbeta primers. Some clones are missing from TCRdb's copy, which holds only in-frame ones; the method was immunoSEQ multiplex PCR. The table includes around 150,000 clones, around 74% detected once. Sequenced input: PBMCs. These receptors originate from a female donor in good health and CMV-seronegative.

This chain connects TRBV2 to TRBJ1-1, with 11 bases matching TRBD1. CDR3 length: 16 residues. Germline loops: CDR1 SNHLY, CDR2 FYNNEI. Trimming at V came to 7 bases and at J to 4 bases, leaving 11 bases not matched to a gene. CDR3 bases: TGTGCCAGCACCGGGACAGGGGGGGGTCAGGTCACTGAAGCTTTCTTT. Its protein is CASTGTGGGQVTEAFF.

The chain is built from TRBV27 and TRBJ1-3; 7 bases map to TRBD1. Trimming cost V 4 bases and J 0 bases; bases outside gene matches: 6. Germline assignment: CDR1 MNHEY and CDR2 SMNVEV (reference sequence). This CDR3 is built from 16 residues. This chain's CDR3 is CASSSQGLPSGNTIYF. In DNA form, the CDR3 reads TGTGCCAGCAGTTCACAGGGGCTACCCTCTGGAAACACCATATATTTT.

The chain links TRBV27 to TRBJ2-3; perhaps TRBD1 as D (6 bases). CDR3 length equals 16 residues. Trimming took 3 bases from V and 0 from J, leaving 13 bases between them. Germline V CDR1 and CDR2: MNHEY, SMNVEV (reference sequence). In nucleotides, the CDR3 is TGTGCCAGCAGTTTCGGACAGTCCCCTAGCACAGATACGCAGTATTTT. This encodes CASSFGQSPSTDTQYF.

The gene calls are TRBV6-6 and TRBJ2-1; D might be TRBD2 (5 bases). This CDR3 is 13 amino acids long. Trimming stripped 6 bases from V and 4 bases from J, with 10 bases between. From germline, CDR1 is MNHNY and CDR2 SVGAGI (reference sequence). This CDR3 is CASSLDSYNEQFF. The CDR3 bases are TGTGCCAGCAGCCTGGACTCTTACAATGAGCAGTTCTTC.

The J gene is TRBJ2-7, the V gene TRBV6-6; TRBD1 is a possible D gene (5 bases). The CDR3 spans 14 residues. V was clipped by 0 bases and J by 3 bases, with 9 bases between them. Germline values: CDR1 MNHNY, CDR2 SVGAGI (reference sequence). The CDR3 nucleotides are TGTGCCAGCAGTTACTCGGGGCAGGGCTACGAGCAGTACTTC. This encodes CASSYSGQGYEQYF.

V is TRBV6-1 and J is TRBJ1-1; the D gene is possibly TRBD1 (6 bases). Germline-derived CDR1 and CDR2 are MNHNS and SASEGT. This CDR3 region has 14 residues. V was cut by 5 bases and J by 5 bases, with 15 bases left in between. The CDR3 region is CASSSELRGTEAFF. CDR3 bases: TGTGCCAGCAGTTCTGAGCTCAGGGGTACTGAAGCTTTCTTT.

The rearrangement links TRBV5-4 to TRBJ2-7; weak D call: TRBD1 (6 bases). CDR3 length: 15 residues. V was cut by 2 bases and J by 7 bases, with 19 bases left in between. Germline V lookup: CDR1 SGHNT, CDR2 YYREEE (reference sequence). The CDR3 spells CASSLPGQWGREQYF. The CDR3 nucleotides are TGTGCCAGCAGCTTACCAGGACAGTGGGGACGGGAGCAGTACTTC.

The rearrangement joins TRBV10-2 to TRBJ1-1; 9 positions agree with TRBD1. This CDR3 contains 16 residues. The germline CDR1 and CDR2 sequences are WSHSY and SAAADI. V lost 7 bases to trimming and J lost 2 bases; unmatched junction nucleotides: 11. The CDR3 sequence: CASTFIPDRGNTEAFF. CDR3 nucleotide sequence: TGCGCCAGCACCTTCATCCCGGACAGGGGAAACACTGAAGCTTTCTTT.

Only a few counts were recorded for this clone. The chain is built from TRBV28 and TRBJ1-2, with 9 positions matching TRBD1. The CDR3 loop spans 19 amino acids. V shed 4 bases and J 1 base; nucleotides not matched to a gene: 16. Germline loops: CDR1 MDHEN, CDR2 SYDVKM. This CDR3 reads CASSWEGSGTGNRNYGYTF. The CDR3, as DNA: TGTGCCAGCAGTTGGGAGGGGTCCGGGACAGGGAATCGTAACTATGGCTACACCTTC.

V and J are TRBV19 and TRBJ1-5; D remains ambiguous. In germline, CDR1 is LNHDA, CDR2 SQIVND (reference sequence). Trimming took 6 bases from V and 0 from J, leaving 9 bases between them. The CDR3 sequence is 14 residues long. Here the CDR3 DNA reads TGTGCCAGTAGCCCAGAGGTTAGCAATCAGCCCCAGCATTTT. Translation gives CASSPEVSNQPQHF.

V gene TRBV6-5 combines with J gene TRBJ2-3; TRBD2 might be the D (5 bases). V gave up 0 bases and J gave up 6 bases, with 10 bases separating them. CDR1 and CDR2 from the germline V gene are MNHEY and SVGAGI. There are 14 residues in the CDR3. The CDR3 sequence is CASSYSEGGDTQYF. The CDR3, as DNA: TGTGCCAGCAGTTACTCCGAGGGCGGCGATACGCAGTATTTT.

This clone has just a few counts. The V and J genes are TRBV5-1 and TRBJ2-1; D is perhaps TRBD2 (5 bases). The CDR3 consists of 13 residues. Trimming left V 0 bases short and J 4 bases short, with 5 bases between. The V gene's germline CDR1 is SGHRS and CDR2 YFSETQ. CDR3 coding DNA: TGCGCCAGCAGCTTGGGAGGGTACAATGAGCAGTTCTTC. The encoded protein is CASSLGGYNEQFF.

The chain recombines TRBV19 with TRBJ2-5, with a weak D call TRBD2 (6 bases). The CDR3 runs to 13 residues. Germline V gene data show CDR1 as LNHDA and CDR2 as SQIVND (reference sequence). Between the trimmed V and J ends, which lost 11 bases and 4 bases, there was a span of 17 bases. The chain's CDR3 is CASASIGGETQYF. The CDR3 DNA reads as TGTGCCTCGGCGTCCATCGGGGGAGAGACCCAGTACTTC. The full variable domain, rest sourced from reference TRBV19 and TRBJ2-5, is DGGITQSPKYLFRKEGQNVTLSCEQNLNHDAMYWYRQDPGQGLRLIYYSQIVNDFQKGDIAEGYSVSREKKESFPLTVTSAQKNPTAFYLCASASIGGETQYFGPGTRLLVL.

This clone was detected a few times. This chain joins TRBV2 and TRBJ2-3; tentatively, D is TRBD1 (5 bases). Germline V gives CDR1 SNHLY, CDR2 FYNNEI. The ends were cut back, 7 bases at V and 3 bases at J, with 17 bases in the middle. The CDR3 has 15 amino acids. In nucleotides, the CDR3 is TGTGCCAGCACCGACCCCCAGGGTGTGACAGATACGCAGTATTTT. Protein: CASTDPQGVTDTQYF.

The V and J genes are TRBV5-1 and TRBJ2-7; D is possibly TRBD1 (5 bases). Germline lookup yields CDR1 SGHRS and CDR2 YFSETQ. Trimming took 0 bases from V and 6 from J, leaving 10 bases between them. The CDR3 covers 13 residues. The CDR3 is CASSLEGIGEQYF. In DNA, the CDR3 is TGCGCCAGCAGCTTGGAGGGGATCGGCGAGCAGTACTTC.

This clone has a handful of counts. The rearrangement links TRBV30 to TRBJ2-5; possibly TRBD2 for D (6 bases). CDR3 length: 15 amino acids. V was clipped by 0 bases and J by 7 bases, with 18 bases between them. Germline-derived CDR1 and CDR2 are GTSNPN and SVGIG (reference sequence). CDR3 nucleotide sequence: TGTGCCTGGAGTGTACCCGGGACTCTCGGGGGGACCCAGTACTTC. Its translation is CAWSVPGTLGGTQYF.